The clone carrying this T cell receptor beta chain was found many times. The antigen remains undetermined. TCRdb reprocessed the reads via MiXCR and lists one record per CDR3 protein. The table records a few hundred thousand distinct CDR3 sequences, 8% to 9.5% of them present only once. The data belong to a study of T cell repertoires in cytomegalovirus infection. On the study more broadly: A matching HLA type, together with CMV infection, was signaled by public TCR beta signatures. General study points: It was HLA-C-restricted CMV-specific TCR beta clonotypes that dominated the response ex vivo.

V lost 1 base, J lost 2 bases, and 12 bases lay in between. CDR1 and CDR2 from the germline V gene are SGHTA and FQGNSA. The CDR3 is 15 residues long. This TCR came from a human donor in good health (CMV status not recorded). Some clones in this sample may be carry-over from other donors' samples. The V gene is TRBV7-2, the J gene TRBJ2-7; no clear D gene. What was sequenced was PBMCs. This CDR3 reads CASSLDIRTPYEQYF. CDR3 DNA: TGTGCCAGCAGCTTAGACATCAGAACCCCCTACGAGCAGTACTTC.